The 11 T cell receptor beta chains in this list originate from one sample, sequenced in a study of neurological immune-mediated disorders. Regarding time point: longitudinal time-point 2. MiXCR was run by TCRdb on the 5' RACE reads, yielding one entry per CDR3 protein. The repertoire holds 57,000 or so distinct CDR3 sequences, more than 9.5% seen once, with 12% in the top ten. Specimen: PBMCs. The receptors were gathered from a man aged 25-45 years in good health.

This clonotype showed up just a few times. V and J are TRBV20-1 and TRBJ1-5, with a tentative D call TRBD1 (6 bases). Trimming stripped 4 bases from V and 4 bases from J, with 17 bases between. The germline V gene has CDR1 DFQATT and CDR2 SNEGSKA (reference sequence). This CDR3 contains 15 residues. Here the CDR3 DNA reads TGCAGTGCTACCCGAGAGGGACACGCTAATCAGCCCCAGCATTTT. Protein product: CSATREGHANQPQHF.

This clonotype showed up many times. The chain combines TRBV18 with TRBJ2-7; 7 nucleotides agree with TRBD1. J lost 0 bases, V lost 4 bases, and 3 bases had no gene match. This CDR3 has 14 residues. Per germline, CDR1 KGHSH and CDR2 LQKENI. In DNA form, the CDR3 reads TGTGCCAGCTCACTGGGACAGAGCTCCTACGAGCAGTACTTC. Protein sequence: CASSLGQSSYEQYF.

This clonotype was observed at least ten times. The V call is TRBV14, the J call TRBJ1-6; no firm D call. This CDR3 has 13 amino acids. CDR1 SGHDN and CDR2 FVKESK come from the germline V gene. The ends were cut back, 1 base at V and 4 bases at J, with 2 bases in the middle. CDR3 sequence (DNA): TGTGCCAGCAGCCAAGTTTATAATTCACCCCTCCACTTT. Its protein product is CASSQVYNSPLHF.

This clonotype was observed many times. The genes are TRBV7-3 and TRBJ2-1; D unresolved. CDR3 length equals 13 residues. V gave up 5 bases and J gave up 4 bases, with 9 bases separating them. Per the germline V gene, CDR1 is SGHTA and CDR2 is FQGTGA. The chain's CDR3 is CASSPLGYNEQFF. Written as DNA, the CDR3 is TGTGCCAGCAGCCCCCTGGGGTACAATGAGCAGTTCTTC. Looking up the rest from reference TRBV7-3 and TRBJ2-1 gives the full variable domain: GAGVSQTPSNKVTEKGKYVELRCDPISGHTALYWYRQSLGQGPEFLIYFQGTGAADDSGLPNDRFFAVRPEGSVSTLKIQRTERGDSAVYLCASSPLGYNEQFFGPGTRLTVL.

This clonotype was detected many times. The chain employs TRBV5-1 and TRBJ2-7; no reliable D call. There are 13 residues in the CDR3. CDR1 is SGHRS, CDR2 YFSETQ, per germline. V gave up 0 bases and J gave up 5 bases, with 9 bases separating them. CDR3 sequence (DNA): TGCGCCAGCAGCTTGGCCATGGCGGACGAGCAGTACTTC. As protein: CASSLAMADEQYF.

This clonotype was seen repeatedly, ten times or more. The V call is TRBV20-1, the J call TRBJ1-1; D is undetermined. The CDR3 runs 10 residues. The germline V gene encodes CDR1 DFQATT and CDR2 SNEGSKA (reference sequence). Trimming removed 5 bases at V and 3 bases at J, with 4 bases between. CDR3 in amino acids: CSARDTEAFF. CDR3 nucleotide sequence: TGCAGTGCTCGGGACACTGAAGCTTTCTTT.

The chain recombines TRBV28 with TRBJ2-1; perhaps D is TRBD1 or TRBD2 (5 bases each). The V gene's germline CDR1 is MDHEN and CDR2 SYDVKM. Trimming left V 8 bases short and J 5 bases short, with 25 bases between. The CDR3 covers 17 residues. CDR3 sequence: CASCKKRGSESHNEQFF. The CDR3 DNA reads as TGTGCCAGCTGCAAGAAAAGGGGTAGCGAGAGCCACAATGAGCAGTTCTTC.

The table lists this clonotype with many counts. This rearrangement joins TRBV28 to TRBJ1-2; D might be TRBD1 (6 bases). The V end lost 7 bases, the J end lost 8 bases, and 17 bases lay between the germline ends. This CDR3 has 13 residues. CDR1 MDHEN and CDR2 SYDVKM come from the germline V gene. CDR3 amino acids: CASNRGGARGYTF. The CDR3, as DNA: TGTGCCAGCAACCGCGGGGGGGCGCGGGGCTACACCTTC.

The chain carries TRBV6-6 and TRBJ1-5; D is uncertain. Germline loops: CDR1 MNHNY, CDR2 SVGAGI (reference sequence). Trimming took 4 bases from V and 7 from J, leaving 8 bases between them. This CDR3 has 12 residues. The CDR3 DNA follows: TGTGCCAGCAGTTTAGCAGGCCAGCCCCAGCATTTT. It is translated as CASSLAGQPQHF.

This clonotype was recorded at least ten times. V is TRBV5-5 and J is TRBJ2-3; TRBD2 matches at 7 bases. This CDR3 region has 15 residues. CDR1 and CDR2 (germline): SGHKS, YYEKEE (reference sequence). J gave up 4 bases and V 5 bases, and 10 bases lay outside the gene matches. CDR3 sequence (DNA): TGTGCCAGCAGGGGAGGGACTGCCTTGGCAGATACGCAGTATTTT. This encodes CASRGGTALADTQYF.

CDR3: CASRKDTEAFF. CDR3 nucleotide sequence: TGTGCCAGCAGAAAGGACACTGAAGCTTTCTTT. The J gene is TRBJ1-1, the V gene TRBV11-2, with unresolved D. Germline V gene lookup returns CDR1 SGHAT and CDR2 FQNNGV. Trimming cost V 6 bases and J 3 bases, with 5 bases left between them. CDR3 length: 11 amino acids.